These 30 T cell receptor beta chains came from one sample sequenced in a study of control samples from healthy donors and cancer patients. The repertoire was sequenced with immunoSEQ multiplex PCR; TCRdb's copy has only in-frame clones and lacks some. This table has 100,000 to 150,000 clones, roughly 90% appearing once. The sample taken for sequencing was blood. The receptors derive from a man aged 18 to 35 in good health.

The chain is built from TRBV11-3 and TRBJ1-1; 7 bases match TRBD1. The V segment lost 1 base and the J segment 3 bases; nucleotides outside the gene matches: 5. This CDR3 region has 15 residues. CDR1 is SGHNT, CDR2 YENEEA, per germline. DNA for the CDR3: TGTGCCAGCAGCTTAGGAGGGGGCCGTGACACTGAAGCTTTCTTT. Its translation is CASSLGGGRDTEAFF.

V is TRBV19 and J is TRBJ2-7; no clear D gene. This CDR3 has 16 amino acids. Trimming shortened V by 0 bases and J by 0 bases, and 12 bases separated the two germline ends. Germline loops: CDR1 LNHDA, CDR2 SQIVND (reference sequence). CDR3 bases: TGTGCCAGTAGTATAGAGTACGGACCAAGCTCCTACGAGCAGTACTTC. Amino acids: CASSIEYGPSSYEQYF.

The chain joins TRBV19 to TRBJ2-7, with 8 bases fitting TRBD1. Unmatched junction bases numbered 3, after V lost 4 bases and J lost 4 bases. CDR1 is LNHDA and CDR2 is SQIVND in the germline V gene (reference sequence). The CDR3 covers 13 residues. The CDR3 reads CASSRGQVYEQYF. The CDR3 nucleotides are TGTGCCAGTAGTAGGGGACAGGTGTACGAGCAGTACTTC. The variable domain in full, with the rest retrieved from reference TRBV19 and TRBJ2-7, is DGGITQSPKYLFRKEGQNVTLSCEQNLNHDAMYWYRQDPGQGLRLIYYSQIVNDFQKGDIAEGYSVSREKKESFPLTVTSAQKNPTAFYLCASSRGQVYEQYFGPGTRLTVT.

The chain joins TRBV7-9 to TRBJ2-1; TRBD2 matches 12 bases. Trimming cost V 5 bases and J 5 bases; bases outside gene matches: 10. The CDR3 consists of 17 residues. Germline CDR1 SEHNR, CDR2 FQNEAQ (reference sequence). CDR3: CASSALTSGRSHNEQFF. The CDR3 DNA is TGTGCCAGCAGCGCACTCACTAGCGGGAGGTCCCACAATGAGCAGTTCTTC.

The chain carries TRBV9 and TRBJ2-1; D not resolved. V lost 4 bases and J 3 bases, leaving 8 bases between the germline ends. Germline V gene sequence: CDR1 SGDLS, CDR2 YYNGEE. This CDR3 is 13 amino acids long. CDR3 coding DNA: TGTGCCAGCAGCTCCTACAACTACAATGAGCAGTTCTTC. Translation gives CASSSYNYNEQFF.

The rearrangement uses TRBV2 and TRBJ2-1, with D possibly being TRBD2 (5 bases). The CDR3 runs 15 residues. Germline V lookup: CDR1 SNHLY, CDR2 FYNNEI. The V gene lost 4 bases and the J gene lost 4 bases, with 14 bases spanning the gap. The CDR3 sequence is CASSVGGPPYNEQFF. In nucleotides, the CDR3 is TGTGCCAGCAGTGTAGGCGGGCCACCTTACAATGAGCAGTTCTTC.

The gene calls are TRBV27 and TRBJ2-3; D remains ambiguous. V was shortened by 5 bases and J by 2 bases, with 11 bases between the two germline ends. The CDR3 length is 14 residues. Germline V CDR1 and CDR2: MNHEY, SMNVEV (reference sequence). The CDR3 nucleotides are TGTGCCAGCAGTCCCTACACCTACACAGATACGCAGTATTTT. Translating gives CASSPYTYTDTQYF.

V is TRBV4-2 and J is TRBJ2-4; 12 bases map to TRBD1. The length of the CDR3 is 19 residues. Per the germline V gene, CDR1 is LGHNA and CDR2 is YNFKEQ. The junction had 15 bases not matched to a gene; V was cut back by 4 bases and J by 5 bases. The CDR3 nucleotides read TGTGCCAGCAGCCTCGTAGAAGTATGGGACAGGGGGCTTCAAAACATTCAGTACTTC. It translates to CASSLVEVWDRGLQNIQYF.

This clone was counted a few times. The chain employs TRBV7-2 and TRBJ2-7; 9 bases are a match to TRBD1. The CDR3 contains 14 residues. Germline V lookup: CDR1 SGHTA, CDR2 FQGNSA. V gave up 3 bases and J gave up 3 bases; unmatched junction bases: 3. CDR3 sequence: CASSFHRGRYEQYF. As DNA, the CDR3 is TGTGCCAGCAGCTTCCACAGGGGGCGCTACGAGCAGTACTTC.

The chain recombines TRBV16 with TRBJ1-2, with D maybe TRBD1 (6 bases). V gave up 1 base and J gave up 4 bases, with 13 bases separating them. The CDR3 is 15 amino acids. Germline CDR1 and CDR2: KGHSY and FQNENV. The CDR3: CASSQWGRGSYGYTF. Here the CDR3 DNA reads TGTGCCAGCAGCCAATGGGGCAGGGGCTCCTATGGCTACACCTTC. The full variable domain, in which reference TRBV16 and TRBJ1-2 provide the parts outside the CDR3, is GEEVAQTPKHLVRGEGQKAKLYCAPIKGHSYVFWYQQVLKNEFKFLISFQNENVFDETGMPKERFSAKCLPNSPCSLEIQATKLEDSAVYFCASSQWGRGSYGYTFGSGTRLTVV.

V usage is TRBV18 and J usage is TRBJ1-6; TRBD1 agrees at 10 bases. Looked up from germline, CDR1 is KGHSH and CDR2 is LQKENI. Germline trimming cut 3 bases from V and 6 bases from J; bases unmatched to any gene: 11. The CDR3 totals 18 residues. The CDR3 nucleotides read TGTGCCAGCTCACCGTCCGTGACAGGGGGCTCTATTAATTCACCCCTCCACTTT. Encoded protein: CASSPSVTGGSINSPLHF.

To note about this clone: Distinct nucleotide sequences in the sample also encode this CDR3. The chain is built from TRBV12-3 or TRBV12-4 and TRBJ2-7; 7 bases map to TRBD1. The CDR3 spans 12 residues. The V and J ends lost 7 bases and 5 bases, in that order; junction bases with no gene match: 5. The CDR3 loop is CASTPGGNEQYF. CDR3 in DNA: TGTGCCAGCACCCCAGGGGGTAACGAGCAGTACTTC.

The V and J genes are TRBV25-1 and TRBJ1-1, with TRBD1 matching over 11 bases. Germline V gene data show CDR1 as MGHDK and CDR2 as SYGVNS. Unmatched junction bases numbered 2, after V lost 2 bases and J lost 3 bases. CDR3 length: 15 amino acids. The CDR3 sequence: CASSEGDRGDTEAFF. The CDR3 DNA sequence: TGTGCCAGCAGTGAAGGGGACAGGGGGGACACTGAAGCTTTCTTT. The full variable domain, completed using reference TRBV25-1 and TRBJ1-1, is EADIYQTPRYLVIGTGKKITLECSQTMGHDKMYWYQQDPGMELHLIHYSYGVNSTEKGDLSSESTVSRIRTEHFPLTLESARPSHTSQYLCASSEGDRGDTEAFFGQGTRLTVV.

CDR3: CASSERREPGGYF. The DNA of the CDR3 is TGTGCCAGCAGTGAAAGACGGGAACCGGGAGGCTACTTC. The chain links TRBV2 to TRBJ2-7; 7 bases are a match to TRBD2. Looked up from germline, CDR1 is SNHLY and CDR2 is FYNNEI. The CDR3 sequence is 13 residues long. V trimming: 2 bases; J trimming: 13 bases; junction bases outside the gene matches: 11.

V gene TRBV27 combines with J gene TRBJ1-2; D gene ambiguous. Germline-derived CDR1 and CDR2 are MNHEY and SMNVEV (reference sequence). V was clipped by 2 bases and J by 7 bases, with 11 bases between them. The CDR3 has 13 amino acids. The DNA of the CDR3 is TGTGCCAGCAGTTTAGGTCCGACCGGTGGCTACACCTTC. Its protein is CASSLGPTGGYTF.

The chain links TRBV10-3 to TRBJ2-7; TRBD2 agrees at 9 bases. The CDR3 is 17 amino acids. Trimming removed 2 bases from V and 3 bases from J; junction bases left unmatched: 11. CDR1 is ENHRY, CDR2 SYGVKD, per germline. The CDR3 is CAISEPRGGRGIYEQYF. The DNA for the CDR3 is TGTGCCATCAGTGAGCCGAGGGGCGGGAGGGGGATCTACGAGCAGTACTTC.

This clone has just one count. The chain recombines TRBV10-3 with TRBJ1-6, with unresolved D. Deletions cut 3 bases from V and 9 bases from J, with 12 bases between. This CDR3 comprises 14 residues. The germline CDR1 and CDR2 sequences are ENHRY and SYGVKD. CDR3 protein: CAISEDQAGSPLHF. CDR3 bases: TGTGCCATCAGTGAAGACCAGGCTGGTTCACCCCTCCACTTT.

This chain connects TRBV27 to TRBJ2-2; 13 bases fit TRBD2. The length of the CDR3 is 19 residues. V was clipped by 2 bases and J by 4 bases; unmatched bases: 10. From germline, CDR1 is MNHEY and CDR2 SMNVEV (reference sequence). CDR3 sequence (DNA): TGTGCCAGCAGTTTACTAACTAGCGGGAGGGCCCGGGGCACCGGGGAGCTGTTTTTT. This gives the protein CASSLLTSGRARGTGELFF.

The gene calls are TRBV7-3 and TRBJ2-2, with 7 positions matching TRBD2. V lost 5 bases to trimming and J lost 5 bases; unmatched junction nucleotides: 8. CDR3 size: 15 residues. CDR1 and CDR2 (germline): SGHTA, FQGTGA. In nucleotides, the CDR3 is TGTGCCAGCAGCCCCGGACTAGTGGGGACCGGGGAGCTGTTTTTT. It is translated as CASSPGLVGTGELFF.

The rearrangement links TRBV7-2 to TRBJ2-7; 10 positions agree with TRBD2. CDR3 length equals 16 residues. The trim removed 2 bases at V and 1 base at J, leaving 5 bases unmatched. Germline V gives CDR1 SGHTA, CDR2 FQGNSA. CDR3 residues: CASSLWLAGASYEQYF. The DNA for the CDR3 is TGTGCCAGCAGCTTATGGCTAGCGGGAGCGTCCTACGAGCAGTACTTC.

The chain uses TRBV28 and TRBJ1-3, with D possibly matching TRBD1 (5 bases). The CDR3 totals 14 residues. V was shortened by 5 bases and J by 3 bases, with 11 bases between the two germline ends. Germline-derived CDR1 and CDR2 are MDHEN and SYDVKM. CDR3 sequence: CASSPQQGGNTIYF. The CDR3, as DNA: TGTGCCAGCAGTCCCCAGCAGGGTGGAAACACCATATATTTT.

The V and J genes are TRBV13 and TRBJ2-7, with 10 bases identical to TRBD2. Losses at the gene ends were 5 bases for V and 1 base for J; bases not matched to a gene: 8. This CDR3 contains 16 residues. Germline values: CDR1 PRHDT, CDR2 FYEKMQ (reference sequence). The CDR3 here is CASSKLLAGTSYEQYF. The CDR3 DNA sequence: TGTGCCAGCAGCAAACTACTAGCGGGGACATCCTACGAGCAGTACTTC.

This chain connects TRBV5-6 to TRBJ1-2; D may be TRBD1 (6 bases). The germline V gene has CDR1 SGHDT and CDR2 YYEEEE. This CDR3 has 16 residues. Trimming took 4 bases from V and 1 from J, leaving 17 bases between them. In DNA form, the CDR3 reads TGTGCCAGCAGCGCCACGGGCCCAGGGGTTAACTATGGCTACACCTTC. Translating it yields CASSATGPGVNYGYTF.

This clone was seen once. The chain carries TRBV7-2 and TRBJ1-1; D unclear. The CDR3 runs to 13 residues. Germline values: CDR1 SGHTA, CDR2 FQGNSA. The V end was cut by 4 bases, the J end by 2 bases, with 8 bases between. The CDR3 DNA reads as TGTGCCAGCAGCTATTCAGCTAACACTGAAGCTTTCTTT. Protein: CASSYSANTEAFF.

The V and J genes are TRBV11-3 and TRBJ2-1; 8 bases map to TRBD2. Trimming at V came to 6 bases and at J to 4 bases, leaving 11 bases not matched to a gene. Germline CDR1 is SGHNT and CDR2 is YENEEA. This CDR3 is 16 amino acids long. The CDR3 loop reads CASSPGAGGGYNEQFF. CDR3 in DNA: TGTGCCAGCAGTCCCGGGGCGGGAGGTGGGTACAATGAGCAGTTCTTC.

The chain employs TRBV5-1 and TRBJ2-7; 10 nucleotides match TRBD2. This CDR3 has 15 residues. The V and J ends lost 0 bases and 4 bases, in that order; junction bases with no gene match: 4. CDR1 is SGHRS, CDR2 YFSETQ, per germline. For the CDR3, the DNA is TGCGCCAGCAGCTTGGCGTCTAGCGGGAGTTACGAGCAGTACTTC. This translates into CASSLASSGSYEQYF. Full variable domain (missing parts from reference TRBV5-1 and TRBJ2-7): KAGVTQTPRYLIKTRGQQVTLSCSPISGHRSVSWYQQTPGQGLQFLFEYFSETQRNKGNFPGRFSGRQFSNSRSEMNVSTLELGDSALYLCASSLASSGSYEQYFGPGTRLTVT.

The genes are TRBV10-1 and TRBJ2-7, with D uncertain. CDR1 and CDR2 from the germline V gene are WNHNN and SYGVQD (reference sequence). The CDR3 extends over 15 amino acids. V lost 2 bases to trimming and J lost 1 base, with 12 bases between them. CDR3 nucleotides: TGCGCCAGCAGTGAGGGGGTGGGTACGTCCTACGAGCAGTACTTC. It encodes CASSEGVGTSYEQYF.

The chain combines TRBV15 with TRBJ1-2; the D is unclear. Per the germline V gene, CDR1 is LNHNV and CDR2 is YYDKDF (reference sequence). V was clipped by 3 bases and J by 6 bases, with 11 bases between them. There are 13 residues in the CDR3. CDR3 in DNA: TGTGCCACCAGCAGGGCTGGGTCCGATGGCTACACCTTC. It specifies CATSRAGSDGYTF. Full variable domain (rest looked up from reference TRBV15 and TRBJ1-2): DAMVIQNPRYQVTQFGKPVTLSCSQTLNHNVMYWYQQKSSQAPKLLFHYYDKDFNNEADTPDNFQSRRPNTSFCFLDIRSPGLGDTAMYLCATSRAGSDGYTFGSGTRLTVV.

This chain links TRBV10-1 with TRBJ1-1, with TRBD1 as a possible D gene (6 bases). Germline-derived CDR1 and CDR2 are WNHNN and SYGVQD (reference sequence). Trimming removed 4 bases from V and 2 bases from J, with 11 bases in between. CDR3 length equals 14 residues. The DNA of the CDR3 is TGCGCCAGCAGTGGAAACAGGGCAAACACTGAAGCTTTCTTT. Translating gives CASSGNRANTEAFF.

V usage is TRBV10-3 and J usage is TRBJ2-3; TRBD2 matches at 8 bases. Germline V gene lookup returns CDR1 ENHRY and CDR2 SYGVKD. V lost 8 bases, J lost 2 bases, and 9 bases stayed unmatched. The CDR3 extends over 15 amino acids. Written as DNA, the CDR3 is TGTGCCATCCGAGTTATTAGCGGGATCACAGATACGCAGTATTTT. This encodes CAIRVISGITDTQYF.